The 26 T cell receptor beta chains given below trace back to one sample, sequenced in a study of blood T cell repertoires in COVID-19. Generated by immunoSEQ multiplex PCR, the TCRdb table keeps only in-frame clones and is missing some. The sample holds roughly 69,000 clones, around 80% seen once. Material: peripheral blood. These TCRs come from a human donor in a cohort sampled during active COVID-19.

This clone was detected once. The genes are TRBV9 and TRBJ1-3, with D tentatively TRBD1 (6 bases). The V gene lost 6 bases and the J gene lost 0 bases, with 16 bases spanning the gap. Germline V CDR1 and CDR2: SGDLS, YYNGEE. The CDR3 has 16 amino acids. The DNA for the CDR3 is TGTGCCAGCAACTCAGGACAGCTAAGCTCTGGAAACACCATATATTTT. This translates into CASNSGQLSSGNTIYF.

The chain links TRBV7-8 to TRBJ2-7, with D tentatively TRBD1 (6 bases). Deletions cut 6 bases from V and 1 base from J, with 10 bases between. From germline, CDR1 is SGHVS and CDR2 FQNEAQ. The CDR3 contains 13 residues. The DNA of the CDR3 is TGTGCCAGCAGGCACAGGGCTTCCTACGAGCAGTACTTC. It is translated as CASRHRASYEQYF. The whole variable domain, filled in from reference TRBV7-8 and TRBJ2-7, reads GAGVSQSPRYKVAKRGQDVALRCDPISGHVSLFWYQQALGQGPEFLTYFQNEAQLDKSGLPSDRFFAERPEGSVSTLKIQRTQQEDSAVYLCASRHRASYEQYFGPGTRLTVT.

The chain links TRBV13 to TRBJ2-7, with 9 bases aligning to TRBD1. The V gene's germline CDR1 is PRHDT and CDR2 FYEKMQ (reference sequence). V lost 4 bases, J lost 6 bases, and 10 bases stayed unmatched. CDR3 length: 15 amino acids. The CDR3 bases are TGTGCCAGCAGCTCGGCGTTGACAGGGGGGACCGAGCAGTACTTC. Amino acid sequence: CASSSALTGGTEQYF.

The chain is built from TRBV29-1 and TRBJ2-1; 11 nucleotides match TRBD2. Per germline, CDR1 SQVTM and CDR2 ANQGSEA. The V segment lost 4 bases and the J segment 6 bases; nucleotides outside the gene matches: 5. The length of the CDR3 is 14 residues. The CDR3, as DNA: TGCAGCGTTGCACCTAGCGGGGGGCCCAATGAGCAGTTCTTC. Residues: CSVAPSGGPNEQFF.

The chain is built from TRBV6-6 and TRBJ1-5; D uncertain. The CDR3 is made up of 16 amino acids. Trimming removed 4 bases at V and 0 bases at J, with 13 bases between. The germline V gene encodes CDR1 MNHNY and CDR2 SVGAGI (reference sequence). The DNA for the CDR3 is TGTGCCAGCAGTTTCATCCCGAGAACTAGCAATCAGCCCCAGCATTTT. The encoded protein is CASSFIPRTSNQPQHF.

The chain uses TRBV28 and TRBJ1-1; TRBD1 matches 7 bases. This CDR3 contains 15 residues. Germline V CDR1 and CDR2: MDHEN, SYDVKM. The V segment lost 1 base and the J segment 4 bases; nucleotides outside the gene matches: 6. Here the CDR3 DNA reads TGTGCCAGCAGTTTATTCACAGGGGCCGGCACTGAAGCTTTCTTT. The encoded protein is CASSLFTGAGTEAFF.

The genes are TRBV4-1 and TRBJ2-3; D remains ambiguous. Germline lookup yields CDR1 MGHRA and CDR2 YSYEKL. The CDR3 runs 16 residues. The V and J ends lost 4 bases and 2 bases respectively, with 16 bases between them. CDR3 sequence reads: CASSRALSTFTDTQYF. The CDR3 nucleotides are TGCGCCAGCAGCCGTGCCCTTTCTACTTTCACAGATACGCAGTATTTT.

The J gene is TRBJ1-5, the V gene TRBV6-5; D not resolved. Germline V gene lookup returns CDR1 MNHEY and CDR2 SVGAGI. CDR3 length: 14 residues. Trimming left V 10 bases short and J 0 bases short, with 13 bases between. This CDR3 reads CATSEAGSNQPQHF. For the CDR3, the DNA is TGTGCCACCTCGGAGGCCGGTAGCAATCAGCCCCAGCATTTT.

In regard to this clone: One end of the junction is discordant with germline, which a read error may explain. The chain has TRBV19 and TRBJ1-5; a possible D gene is TRBD1 (5 bases). Germline lookup yields CDR1 LNHDA and CDR2 SQIVND (reference sequence). The CDR3 loop spans 11 amino acids. The DNA for the CDR3 is TGTGCCAGTAGTAACCCGGCAGGGATGGATTTT. Its protein product is CASSNPAGMDF.

In this sample, this clone turned up once. The rearrangement joins TRBV27 to TRBJ2-7, with TRBD2 matching 10 bases. Germline lookup yields CDR1 MNHEY and CDR2 SMNVEV (reference sequence). V dropped 6 bases and J dropped 5; count of bases not matched to a gene: 10. This CDR3 contains 15 residues. As DNA, the CDR3 is TGTGCCAGCAGATTCTCTAGCGGGAGTATCCACGAGCAGTACTTC. Protein product: CASRFSSGSIHEQYF.

The J gene is TRBJ2-1, the V gene TRBV6-2 or TRBV6-3; TRBD1 aligns across 7 bases. The J segment lost 9 bases and the V segment lost 0 bases, leaving 5 bases of the junction unmatched. The CDR3 runs to 14 residues. Looked up from germline, CDR1 is MNHEY and CDR2 is SVGEGT. The CDR3 loop is CASSYSMSGGEQFF. The DNA of the CDR3 is TGTGCCAGCAGTTACTCGATGTCAGGGGGTGAGCAGTTCTTC.

The chain links TRBV11-2 to TRBJ2-7; 7 positions match TRBD1. Germline CDR1 is SGHAT and CDR2 is FQNNGV. With 5 bases clipped from V and 5 bases from J, the junction kept 12 bases outside the gene matches. The CDR3 runs to 15 residues. CDR3 DNA sequence: TGTGCCAGCAGCCCGACCGGGTCCCAGGGGGACGAGCAGTACTTC. It is translated as CASSPTGSQGDEQYF.

This clone was observed a handful of times. This chain connects TRBV6-5 to TRBJ2-7; D remains ambiguous. V was clipped by 6 bases and J by 6 bases, with 15 bases between them. Germline V lookup: CDR1 MNHEY, CDR2 SVGAGI. CDR3 length: 13 amino acids. CDR3 protein: CASSLSSAGEQYF. CDR3 bases: TGTGCCAGCAGCCTTTCCTCCGCCGGCGAGCAGTACTTC.

CDR3 in DNA: TGTGCCAGCAGGTGGGGCGGACAGGGGGGTTACGAGCAGTACTTC. This sequence encodes CASRWGGQGGYEQYF. This sequence joins TRBV28 and TRBJ2-7, with 10 positions matching TRBD1. The trim removed 6 bases at V and 4 bases at J, leaving 9 bases unmatched. The CDR3 extends over 15 amino acids. CDR1 MDHEN and CDR2 SYDVKM come from the germline V gene.

The chain is built from TRBV27 and TRBJ2-1; tentative D call: TRBD2 (6 bases). With 6 bases removed from V and 4 bases from J, the gap between germline ends came to 10 bases. This CDR3 is 13 amino acids long. From germline, CDR1 is MNHEY and CDR2 SMNVEV (reference sequence). The DNA of the CDR3 is TGTGCCAGCAGCCGAGGGACTTACAATGAGCAGTTCTTC. Translating it yields CASSRGTYNEQFF.

CDR3 amino acids: CASSFRDRVYGYTF. The CDR3 DNA sequence: TGTGCCAGCAGCTTCCGGGACAGGGTCTATGGCTACACCTTC. The chain recombines TRBV7-8 with TRBJ1-2; 9 bases line up with TRBD1. V trimming: 3 bases; J trimming: 4 bases; junction bases outside the gene matches: 3. The CDR3 is made up of 14 amino acids. Germline V gene sequence: CDR1 SGHVS, CDR2 FQNEAQ.

This chain uses TRBV4-1 with TRBJ2-7; 8 nucleotides match TRBD1. The germline CDR1 and CDR2 sequences are MGHRA and YSYEKL. The V segment lost 4 bases and the J segment 1 base; nucleotides outside the gene matches: 3. The CDR3 contains 14 residues. In DNA form, the CDR3 reads TGCGCCAGCAGCCTTGACAGGGGATCCTACGAGCAGTACTTC. Protein product: CASSLDRGSYEQYF.

This clone was recorded only once. CDR3 in DNA: TGTGCCAGTAGTCAAAGCTTGAACACTGAAGCTTTCTTT. Translation gives CASSQSLNTEAFF. The chain couples TRBV19 to TRBJ1-1; D is ambiguous. CDR1 and CDR2 from the germline V gene are LNHDA and SQIVND (reference sequence). With 5 bases removed from V and 0 bases from J, the gap between germline ends came to 7 bases. The CDR3 sequence is 13 residues long.

The rearrangement joins TRBV3-1 (or the pseudogene TRBV3-2) to TRBJ2-1, with 9 positions matching TRBD2. The CDR3 is 17 residues long. Germline assignment: CDR1 LGHDT and CDR2 YNNKEL (reference sequence). The V and J ends lost 2 bases and 5 bases, in that order; junction bases with no gene match: 10. This CDR3 is CASSQFFSGSSDNEQFF. CDR3 sequence (DNA): TGTGCCAGCAGCCAATTCTTTAGCGGGAGTTCCGACAATGAGCAGTTCTTC.

This clone was detected a few times. CDR3 DNA: TGCGCCAGCAGCTTGGGGGCGCTCGCTAGCGGGACCTACGAGCAGTACTTC. Its translation is CASSLGALASGTYEQYF. V gene TRBV5-1 combines with J gene TRBJ2-7; TRBD2 matches at 9 bases. The V segment lost 0 bases and the J segment 2 bases; nucleotides outside the gene matches: 9. Germline CDR1 is SGHRS and CDR2 is YFSETQ. This CDR3 is 17 amino acids long.

This chain links TRBV19 with TRBJ1-5; TRBD1 might be the D (6 bases). CDR3 length: 13 amino acids. Trimming pared 4 bases from V and 6 bases from J, leaving 10 bases between. Germline loops: CDR1 LNHDA, CDR2 SQIVND (reference sequence). Here the CDR3 DNA reads TGTGCCAGTAGTACAGGGGCGGGTCAGCCCCAGCATTTT. It codes for CASSTGAGQPQHF. The complete variable domain, with remaining parts taken from reference TRBV19 and TRBJ1-5, reads DGGITQSPKYLFRKEGQNVTLSCEQNLNHDAMYWYRQDPGQGLRLIYYSQIVNDFQKGDIAEGYSVSREKKESFPLTVTSAQKNPTAFYLCASSTGAGQPQHFGDGTRLSIL.

The gene calls are TRBV5-4 and TRBJ1-1, with D tentatively TRBD1 (5 bases). Between the trimmed V and J ends, which lost 0 bases and 0 bases, there was a span of 12 bases. Germline-derived CDR1 and CDR2 are SGHNT and YYREEE (reference sequence). CDR3 size: 16 residues. CDR3 loop: CASSLGGEELNTEAFF. DNA of the CDR3: TGTGCCAGCAGCTTGGGGGGGGAGGAATTGAACACTGAAGCTTTCTTT.

V gene TRBV10-3 combines with J gene TRBJ2-7, with a possible D match to TRBD2 (6 bases). The CDR3 is 15 residues long. CDR1 is ENHRY, CDR2 SYGVKD, per germline. The V and J ends lost 3 bases and 1 base respectively, with 13 bases between them. The CDR3 region has the DNA TGTGCCATCAGTGATCAGGGAGGAATGTCCTACGAGCAGTACTTC. This translates into CAISDQGGMSYEQYF.

The V gene is TRBV7-2, the J gene TRBJ1-5; D remains ambiguous. This CDR3 has 14 amino acids. V lost 4 bases, J lost 2 bases, and 9 bases lay in between. Germline CDR1 reads SGHTA; CDR2 reads FQGNSA. The CDR3 protein is CASSSNTGNQPQHF. In nucleotides, the CDR3 is TGTGCCAGCAGCTCAAATACGGGCAATCAGCCCCAGCATTTT.

The rearrangement uses TRBV11-2 and TRBJ2-7; 13 bases match TRBD2. The CDR3 loop spans 15 amino acids. Germline CDR1 reads SGHAT; CDR2 reads FQNNGV. V shed 5 bases and J 2 bases; nucleotides not matched to a gene: 3. In DNA, the CDR3 is TGTGCCAGCAGCCTACTAGCGGGAGGGCCCTACGAGCAGTACTTC. This gives the protein CASSLLAGGPYEQYF. The full variable domain, its missing parts supplied by reference TRBV11-2 and TRBJ2-7, is EAGVAQSPRYKIIEKRQSVAFWCNPISGHATLYWYQQILGQGPKLLIQFQNNGVVDDSQLPKDRFSAERLKGVDSTLKIQPAKLEDSAVYLCASSLLAGGPYEQYFGPGTRLTVT.

The chain employs TRBV6-6 and TRBJ2-1; 7 bases map to TRBD1. In germline, CDR1 is MNHNY, CDR2 SVGAGI (reference sequence). The CDR3 consists of 14 residues. V was pared by 2 bases and J by 8 bases, with 6 bases of the junction left unmatched. DNA of the CDR3: TGTGCCAGCAGTTACGTGGACAGGCCCCATGAGCAGTTCTTC. Translation: CASSYVDRPHEQFF.